This TCR beta chain was captured by sequencing in a study of long-term antiretroviral therapy in people with HIV. Version v3.0 of the immunoSEQ assay was performed at survey level. The protocol was immunoSEQ multiplex PCR, while the TCRdb copy is restricted to in-frame clones and leaves out a portion. The repertoire has about 35,000 clones, about 94% of them found once; the top ten carry 3.6%. The ends were cut back, 3 bases at V and 0 bases at J, with 6 bases in the middle. The CDR3 sequence is 15 residues long. From germline, CDR1 is MNHEY and CDR2 SMNVEV (reference sequence). The origin of this receptor is a woman in her fifties or sixties with HIV. The chain joins TRBV27 to TRBJ2-6; D ambiguous. The sample here was unsorted PBMCs, taken 4.1 years after starting antiretroviral therapy. The DNA of the CDR3 is TGTGCCAGCAGTTTGAGGAACTCTGGGGCCAACGTCCTGACTTTC. Protein product: CASSLRNSGANVLTF. The full variable domain, completed using reference TRBV27 and TRBJ2-6, is EAQVTQNPRYLITVTGKKLTVTCSQNMNHEYMSWYRQDPGLGLRQIYYSMNVEVTDKGDVPEGYKVSRKEKRNFPLILESPSPNQTSLYFCASSLRNSGANVLTFGAGSRLTVL.